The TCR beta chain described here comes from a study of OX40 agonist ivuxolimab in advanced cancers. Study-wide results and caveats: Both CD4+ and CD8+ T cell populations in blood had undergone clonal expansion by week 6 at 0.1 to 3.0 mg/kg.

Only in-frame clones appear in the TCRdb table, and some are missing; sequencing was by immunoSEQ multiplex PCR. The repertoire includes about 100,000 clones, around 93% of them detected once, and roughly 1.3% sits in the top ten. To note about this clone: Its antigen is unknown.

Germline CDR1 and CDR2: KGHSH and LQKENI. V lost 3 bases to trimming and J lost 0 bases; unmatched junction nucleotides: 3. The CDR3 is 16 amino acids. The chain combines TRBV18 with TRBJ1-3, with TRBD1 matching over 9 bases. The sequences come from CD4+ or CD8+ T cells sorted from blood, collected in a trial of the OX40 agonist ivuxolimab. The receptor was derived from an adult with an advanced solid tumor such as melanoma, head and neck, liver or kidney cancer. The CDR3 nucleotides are TGTGCCAGCTCACCGGGACAGGGAGGCTCTGGAAACACCATATATTTT. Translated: CASSPGQGGSGNTIYF. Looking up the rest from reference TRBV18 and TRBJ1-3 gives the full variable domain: NAGVMQNPRHLVRRRGQEARLRCSPMKGHSHVYWYRQLPEEGLKFMVYLQKENIIDESGMPKERFSAEFPKEGPSILRIQQVVRGDSAAYFCASSPGQGGSGNTIYFGEGSWLTVV.